The rows below give T cell receptor beta chains drawn from one sample of a study of T cells after posttransplantation cyclophosphamide. This table comes from immunoSEQ multiplex PCR, and its TCRdb copy is limited to in-frame clones, with some not included. The record shows 30,000 or so clones for this sample, with no singletons present. Sequences were obtained from PBMCs. Every receptor here comes from a woman aged 60 to 75 in good health, CMV-negative, and a related stem cell transplant donor. Both conserved end residues are part of each CDR3. D genes are given only for firm matches. Size values are once, few and many counts, or a class for expanded clones, and some rows have none.

j_call | d_call | v_call | clone_size | cdr3_aa | cdr3_nt
TRBJ1-1 | . | TRBV11-1 | . | CASRLNLNTEAFF | TGTGCCAGCAGACTTAACTTGAACACTGAAGCTTTCTTT
TRBJ2-5 | . | TRBV12-3/TRBV12-4 | few | CASSPRGFDETQYF | TGTGCCAGCAGTCCCAGGGGTTTCGACGAGACCCAGTACTTC
TRBJ2-5 | . | TRBV24-1 | . | CATSGPQGETQYF | TGTGCCACCAGTGGCCCGCAGGGAGAGACCCAGTACTTC
TRBJ1-2 | . | TRBV18 | few | CASSPPYQGWNGYTF | TGTGCCAGCTCACCACCGTATCAGGGTTGGAATGGCTACACCTTC
TRBJ1-2 | . | TRBV12-3/TRBV12-4 | few | CASSAELGGAGYTF | TGTGCCAGCAGTGCCGAACTTGGGGGCGCGGGCTACACCTTC
TRBJ1-2 | TRBD1 | TRBV28 | many | CASSPGAGGYGYTF | TGTGCCAGCAGCCCAGGGGCAGGGGGGTATGGCTACACCTTC
TRBJ1-2 | . | TRBV27 | many | CASSLFSVPTGLGGNYGYTF | TGTGCCAGCAGTTTATTTAGCGTCCCCACAGGTCTAGGGGGTAACTATGGCTACACCTTC
TRBJ2-2 | TRBD2 | TRBV19 | many | CASSGGLAGANTGELFF | TGTGCCAGTAGTGGAGGACTAGCGGGCGCGAACACCGGGGAGCTGTTTTTT
TRBJ2-5 | . | TRBV18 | many | CASALDLGEETQYF | TGTGCCAGCGCTTTGGACCTAGGGGAAGAGACCCAGTACTTC
TRBJ1-2 | . | TRBV2 | many | CASSVRGADGYTF | TGTGCCAGCAGTGTTCGGGGGGCGGATGGCTACACCTTC
TRBJ1-1 | . | TRBV12-3/TRBV12-4 | many | CASSSLVAYTEAFF | TGTGCCAGCAGTTCCCTTGTGGCCTACACTGAAGCTTTCTTT
TRBJ1-5 | . | TRBV7-2 | few | CASSFYPTSQPQHF | TGTGCCAGCAGCTTTTACCCCACCAGTCAGCCCCAGCATTTT
TRBJ2-3 | . | TRBV5-1 | many | CASSARVLDTQYF | TGCGCCAGCAGCGCAAGGGTCCTAGATACGCAGTATTTT
TRBJ2-5 | . | TRBV5-1 | few | CASSSGSAETQYF | TGCGCCAGCAGCTCGGGGAGCGCAGAGACCCAGTACTTC
TRBJ1-4 | . | TRBV25-1 | many | CASQQGGEKLFF | TGTGCCAGCCAACAGGGAGGTGAAAAACTGTTTTTT
TRBJ2-7 | TRBD1 | TRBV12-3/TRBV12-4 | few | CASSRTPGQGFSYEQYF | TGTGCCAGCAGTCGTACACCGGGACAGGGATTTTCCTACGAGCAGTACTTC
TRBJ2-3 | TRBD2 | TRBV7-2 | many | CASSASAGGPYDTQYF | TGTGCCAGCAGCGCTTCAGCGGGAGGGCCTTATGATACGCAGTATTTT
TRBJ2-3 | TRBD1 | TRBV5-4 | many | CASSLETGTGVDTQYF | TGTGCCAGCAGCTTGGAAACCGGGACAGGGGTAGATACGCAGTATTTT
TRBJ2-5 | . | TRBV7-9 | . | CASSLDGGNRAETQYF | TGTGCCAGCAGCTTAGATGGGGGAAACAGGGCAGAGACCCAGTACTTC
TRBJ1-5 | TRBD1 | TRBV29-1 | few | CSVTGGNSNQPQHF | TGCAGCGTCACAGGGGGCAATAGCAATCAGCCCCAGCATTTT
TRBJ2-1 | TRBD1 | TRBV19 | many | CASSTGRGQMYNEQFF | TGTGCCAGTAGTACCGGAAGGGGACAGATGTACAATGAGCAGTTCTTC
TRBJ1-5 | . | TRBV6-5 | many | CASSYSSNQPQHF | TGTGCCAGCAGTTACTCCAGTAATCAGCCCCAGCATTTT
TRBJ2-7 | TRBD1 | TRBV5-1 | many | CASSLAPGQGAGEQYF | TGCGCCAGCAGCTTGGCGCCGGGACAGGGGGCTGGGGAGCAGTACTTC
TRBJ1-2 | TRBD1 | TRBV6-2/TRBV6-3 | many | CASSDSTGGVQGGYTF | TGTGCCAGCAGCGATTCGACAGGGGGCGTCCAAGGCGGCTACACCTTC
TRBJ2-1 | TRBD1 | TRBV2 | medium-sized | CASRDSSYNEQFF | TGTGCCAGCCGGGACAGCTCCTACAATGAGCAGTTCTTC
TRBJ1-2 | . | TRBV19 | many | CASRPDLDYGYTF | TGTGCCAGTAGACCAGATTTGGACTATGGCTACACCTTC
TRBJ2-1 | TRBD2 | TRBV6-2/TRBV6-3 | many | CASNHRTRVEQFF | TGTGCCAGCAACCATAGGACTAGAGTTGAGCAGTTCTTC
TRBJ1-1 | TRBD1 | TRBV5-1 | many | CASSLAGRGDTEAFF | TGCGCCAGCAGCTTGGCCGGCAGGGGGGACACTGAAGCTTTCTTT
TRBJ1-1 | . | TRBV18 | . | CASLIQVPNTEAFF | TGTGCCAGCCTAATACAGGTCCCGAACACTGAAGCTTTCTTT
TRBJ1-1 | TRBD1 | TRBV6-1 | . | CASRDSGMGTEAFF | TGTGCCAGCCGGGACAGTGGAATGGGCACTGAAGCTTTCTTT
TRBJ2-1 | TRBD2 | TRBV6-5 | many | CASGKTSTRPNEQFF | TGTGCCAGCGGAAAGACTAGCACCAGGCCCAATGAGCAGTTCTTC
TRBJ2-1 | . | TRBV9 | few | CASSVETSQRIEQFF | TGTGCCAGCAGCGTAGAAACTAGCCAACGAATCGAGCAGTTCTTC
TRBJ1-4 | TRBD1 | TRBV28 | many | CASRSQYGTDPEKLFF | TGTGCCAGCAGATCTCAATACGGGACAGACCCTGAAAAACTGTTTTTT
TRBJ2-5 | TRBD2 | TRBV2 | many | CASSVGQVAGGRKETQYF | TGTGCCAGCAGTGTGGGACAGGTAGCGGGAGGGAGAAAAGAGACCCAGTACTTC
TRBJ2-1 | TRBD2 | TRBV5-1 | few | CASRNEGASGDEQFF | TGCGCCAGCAGGAATGAAGGAGCTAGCGGGGATGAGCAGTTCTTC
TRBJ2-7 | TRBD1 | TRBV12-3/TRBV12-4 | many | CASSRPGTGGEQYF | TGTGCCAGCAGTCGCCCCGGGACAGGAGGCGAGCAGTACTTC